This TCR beta chain was recovered during a study of blood T cell repertoires in COVID-19. Libraries were prepared by immunoSEQ multiplex PCR; TCRdb keeps only in-frame clonotypes and omits some of them. This sample has roughly 330,000 clones, with approximately 90% found just once. The CDR3 consists of 19 residues. Germline-derived CDR1 and CDR2 are SGHVS and FQNEAQ. Germline trimming cut 1 base from V and 5 bases from J; bases unmatched to any gene: 13. This chain joins TRBV7-8 and TRBJ1-5, with 11 bases lining up with TRBD1. Sequenced: peripheral blood. This TCR derives from a man younger than 40 with COVID-19, enrolled during active disease. The CDR3, as DNA: TGTGCCAGCAGCTTAGTGGGCAGTGGACAGGGGGCCGTTTATCAGCCCCAGCATTTT. This encodes CASSLVGSGQGAVYQPQHF.